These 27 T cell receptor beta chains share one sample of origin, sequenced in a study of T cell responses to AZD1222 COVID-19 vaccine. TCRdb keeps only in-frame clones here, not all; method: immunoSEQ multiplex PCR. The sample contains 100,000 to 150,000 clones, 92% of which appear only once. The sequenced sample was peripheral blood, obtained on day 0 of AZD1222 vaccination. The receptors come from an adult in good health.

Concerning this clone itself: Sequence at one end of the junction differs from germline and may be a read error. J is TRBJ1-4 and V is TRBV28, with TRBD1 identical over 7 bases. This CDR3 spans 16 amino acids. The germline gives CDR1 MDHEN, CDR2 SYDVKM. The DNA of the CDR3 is TGTGCCAGCAGTGGGATTACAGGGGCAACTGATGAAAAACTGTTTTTT. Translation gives CASSGITGATDEKLFF.

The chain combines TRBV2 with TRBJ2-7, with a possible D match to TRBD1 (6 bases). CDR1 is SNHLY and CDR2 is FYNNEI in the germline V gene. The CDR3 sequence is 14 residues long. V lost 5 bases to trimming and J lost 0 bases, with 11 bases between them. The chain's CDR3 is CASSPRTVSYEQYF. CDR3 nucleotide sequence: TGTGCCAGCAGTCCAAGGACAGTCTCCTACGAGCAGTACTTC.

CDR3 loop: CASTLLAGAYNEQFF. The CDR3, as DNA: TGCGCCAGCACACTACTAGCGGGAGCCTACAATGAGCAGTTCTTC. The genes are TRBV5-1 and TRBJ2-1, with TRBD2 matching 11 bases. Trimming removed 6 bases from V and 2 bases from J; junction bases left unmatched: 4. The CDR3 is 15 amino acids. From germline, CDR1 is SGHRS and CDR2 YFSETQ.

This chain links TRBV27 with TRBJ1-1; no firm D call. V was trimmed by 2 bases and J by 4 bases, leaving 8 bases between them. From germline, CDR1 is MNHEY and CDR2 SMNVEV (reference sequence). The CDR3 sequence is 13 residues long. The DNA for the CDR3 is TGTGCCAGCAGTTTAACCGAGAGCACTGAAGCTTTCTTT. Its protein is CASSLTESTEAFF.

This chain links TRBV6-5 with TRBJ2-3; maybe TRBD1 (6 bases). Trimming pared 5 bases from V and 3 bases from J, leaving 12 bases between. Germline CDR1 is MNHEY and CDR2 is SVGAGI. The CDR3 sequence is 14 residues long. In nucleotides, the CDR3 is TGTGCCAGCAGTCCCGACAGGACTACAGATACGCAGTATTTT. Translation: CASSPDRTTDTQYF.

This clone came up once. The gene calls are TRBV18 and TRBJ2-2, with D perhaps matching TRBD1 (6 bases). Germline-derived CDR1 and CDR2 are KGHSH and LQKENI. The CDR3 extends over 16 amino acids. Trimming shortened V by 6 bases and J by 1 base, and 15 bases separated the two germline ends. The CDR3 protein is CASSGRRGLNTGELFF. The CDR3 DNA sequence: TGTGCCAGCTCCGGGCGCAGGGGCCTGAACACCGGGGAGCTGTTTTTT.

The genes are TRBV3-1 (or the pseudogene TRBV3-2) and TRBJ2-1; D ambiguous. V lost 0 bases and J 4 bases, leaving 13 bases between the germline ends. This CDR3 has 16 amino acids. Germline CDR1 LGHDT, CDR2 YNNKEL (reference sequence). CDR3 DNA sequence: TGTGCCAGCAGCCAAGACCATGGTCTTTCTTACAATGAGCAGTTCTTC. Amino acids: CASSQDHGLSYNEQFF.

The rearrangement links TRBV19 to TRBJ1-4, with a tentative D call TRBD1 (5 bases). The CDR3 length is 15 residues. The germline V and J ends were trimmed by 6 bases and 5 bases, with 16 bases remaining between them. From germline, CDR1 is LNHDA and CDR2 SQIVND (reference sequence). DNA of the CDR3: TGTGCCAGTAGCCAGGGTGGGTGGAGGAATGAAAAACTGTTTTTT. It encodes CASSQGGWRNEKLFF.

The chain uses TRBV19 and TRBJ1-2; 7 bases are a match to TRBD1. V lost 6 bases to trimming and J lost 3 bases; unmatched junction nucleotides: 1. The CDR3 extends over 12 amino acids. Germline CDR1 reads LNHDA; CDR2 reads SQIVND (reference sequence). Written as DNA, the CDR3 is TGTGCCAGTAGCAGGGGGGACTATGGCTACACCTTC. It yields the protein CASSRGDYGYTF.

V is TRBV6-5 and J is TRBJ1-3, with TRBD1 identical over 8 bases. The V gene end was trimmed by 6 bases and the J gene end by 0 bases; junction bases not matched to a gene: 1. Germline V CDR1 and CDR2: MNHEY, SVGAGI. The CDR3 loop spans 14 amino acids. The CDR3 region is CASSGQGSGNTIYF. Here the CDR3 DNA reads TGTGCCAGCAGCGGACAGGGCTCTGGAAACACCATATATTTT.

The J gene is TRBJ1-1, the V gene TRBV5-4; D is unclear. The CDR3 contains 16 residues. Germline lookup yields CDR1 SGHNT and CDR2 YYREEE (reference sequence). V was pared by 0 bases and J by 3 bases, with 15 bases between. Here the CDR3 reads CASSLAGLMSHTEAFF. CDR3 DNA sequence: TGTGCCAGCAGCTTGGCGGGGTTGATGTCTCACACTGAAGCTTTCTTT.

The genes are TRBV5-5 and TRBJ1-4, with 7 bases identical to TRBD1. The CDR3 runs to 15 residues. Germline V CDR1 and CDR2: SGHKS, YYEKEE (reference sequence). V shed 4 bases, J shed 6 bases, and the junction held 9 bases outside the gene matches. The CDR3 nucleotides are TGTGCCAGCAGCACCGGACAGGCCTCGGATGAAAAACTGTTTTTT. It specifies CASSTGQASDEKLFF.

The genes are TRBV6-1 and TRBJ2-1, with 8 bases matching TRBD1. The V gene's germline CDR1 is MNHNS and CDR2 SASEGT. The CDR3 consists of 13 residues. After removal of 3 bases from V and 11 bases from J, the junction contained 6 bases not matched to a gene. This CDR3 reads CASSEGWTGKQFF. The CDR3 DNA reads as TGTGCCAGCAGTGAGGGATGGACAGGGAAGCAGTTCTTC.

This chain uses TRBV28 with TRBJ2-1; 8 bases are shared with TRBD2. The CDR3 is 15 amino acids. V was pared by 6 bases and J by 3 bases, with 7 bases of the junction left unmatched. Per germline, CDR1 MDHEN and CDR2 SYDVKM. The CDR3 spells CASRPGTSLYNEQFF. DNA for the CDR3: TGTGCCAGCAGGCCGGGGACTAGTCTCTACAATGAGCAGTTCTTC.

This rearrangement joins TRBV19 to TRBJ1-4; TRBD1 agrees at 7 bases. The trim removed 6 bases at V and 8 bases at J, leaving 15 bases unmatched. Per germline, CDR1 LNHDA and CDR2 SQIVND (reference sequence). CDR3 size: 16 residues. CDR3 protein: CASRTSWTGGREKLFF. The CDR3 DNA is TGTGCCAGTAGGACCTCTTGGACAGGCGGACGCGAAAAACTGTTTTTT.

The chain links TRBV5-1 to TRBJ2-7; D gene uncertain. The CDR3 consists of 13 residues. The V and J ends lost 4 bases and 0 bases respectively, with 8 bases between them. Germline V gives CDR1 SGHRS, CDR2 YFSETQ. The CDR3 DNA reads TGCGCCAGCAGCGACCCGAGCTCCTACGAGCAGTACTTC. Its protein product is CASSDPSSYEQYF.

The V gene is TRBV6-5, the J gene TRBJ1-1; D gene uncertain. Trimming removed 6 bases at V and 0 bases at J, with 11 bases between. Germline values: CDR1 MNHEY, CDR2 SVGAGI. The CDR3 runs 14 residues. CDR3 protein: CASRKDVLNTEAFF. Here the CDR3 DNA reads TGTGCCAGCAGGAAGGATGTTTTGAACACTGAAGCTTTCTTT.

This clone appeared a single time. The CDR3 DNA follows: TGTGCCAGTAGTATCTCGGACAGGGTGAGGCAGCCCCAGCATTTT. This gives the protein CASSISDRVRQPQHF. The chain joins TRBV19 to TRBJ1-5; 8 bases are shared with TRBD1. Germline V gene sequence: CDR1 LNHDA, CDR2 SQIVND (reference sequence). V shed 3 bases, J shed 7 bases, and the junction held 8 bases outside the gene matches. This CDR3 has 15 residues.

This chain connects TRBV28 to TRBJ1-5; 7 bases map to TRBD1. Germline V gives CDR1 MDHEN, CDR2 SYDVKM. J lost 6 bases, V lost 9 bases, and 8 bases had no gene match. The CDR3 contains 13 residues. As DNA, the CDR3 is TGTGCCAGTACTACAGGGGAGGGTCAGCCCCAGCATTTT. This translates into CASTTGEGQPQHF.

The CDR3 loop reads CASSQHTRTNEQFF. In DNA form, the CDR3 reads TGCGCCAGCAGCCAACATACTCGGACTAATGAGCAGTTCTTC. V usage is TRBV4-1 and J usage is TRBJ2-1, with D possibly matching TRBD2 (5 bases). There are 14 residues in the CDR3. Germline V gives CDR1 MGHRA, CDR2 YSYEKL. V lost 2 bases and J 7 bases, leaving 12 bases between the germline ends.

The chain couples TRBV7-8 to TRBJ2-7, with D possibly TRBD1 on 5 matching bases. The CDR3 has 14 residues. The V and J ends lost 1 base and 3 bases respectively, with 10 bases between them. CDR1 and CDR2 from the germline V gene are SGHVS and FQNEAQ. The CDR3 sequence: CASSLGDRGYEQYF. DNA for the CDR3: TGTGCCAGCAGCTTAGGTGACAGAGGCTACGAGCAGTACTTC.

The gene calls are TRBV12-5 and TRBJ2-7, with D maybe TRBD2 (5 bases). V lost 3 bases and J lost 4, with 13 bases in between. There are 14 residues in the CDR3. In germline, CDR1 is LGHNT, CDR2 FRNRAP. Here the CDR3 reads CASGFDRGMYEQYF. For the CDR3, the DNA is TGTGCTAGTGGTTTCGATCGGGGTATGTACGAGCAGTACTTC.

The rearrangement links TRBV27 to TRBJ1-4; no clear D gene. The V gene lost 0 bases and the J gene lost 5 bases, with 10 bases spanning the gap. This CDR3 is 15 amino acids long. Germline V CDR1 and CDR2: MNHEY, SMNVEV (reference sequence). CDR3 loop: CASSLSGRPNEKLFF. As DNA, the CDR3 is TGTGCCAGCAGTTTATCGGGCAGGCCCAATGAAAAACTGTTTTTT.

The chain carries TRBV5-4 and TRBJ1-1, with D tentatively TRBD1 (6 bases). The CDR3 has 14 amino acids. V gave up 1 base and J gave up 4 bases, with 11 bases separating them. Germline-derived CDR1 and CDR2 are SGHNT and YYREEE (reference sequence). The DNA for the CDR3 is TGTGCCAGCAGCTTGATTGAGGGGGGCACTGAAGCTTTCTTT. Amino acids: CASSLIEGGTEAFF.

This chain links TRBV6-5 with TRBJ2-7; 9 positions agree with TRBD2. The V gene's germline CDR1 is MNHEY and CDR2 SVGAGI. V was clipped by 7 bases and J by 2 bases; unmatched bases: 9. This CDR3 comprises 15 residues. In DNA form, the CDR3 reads TGTGCCAGCAATATAGCCGGGACTAGCACCTACGAGCAGTACTTC. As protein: CASNIAGTSTYEQYF.

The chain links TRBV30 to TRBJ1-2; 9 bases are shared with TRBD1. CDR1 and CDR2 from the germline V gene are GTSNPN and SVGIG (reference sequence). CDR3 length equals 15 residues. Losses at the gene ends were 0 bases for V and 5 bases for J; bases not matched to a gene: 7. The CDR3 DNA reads TGTGCCTGGAGTGTACAGGGGGCGTTATGGTATGGCTACACCTTC. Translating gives CAWSVQGALWYGYTF. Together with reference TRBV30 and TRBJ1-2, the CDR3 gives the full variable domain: SQTIHQWPATLVQPVGSPLSLECTVEGTSNPNLYWYRQAAGRGLQLLFYSVGIGQISSEVPQNLSASRPQDRQFILSSKKLLLSDSGFYLCAWSVQGALWYGYTFGSGTRLTVV.

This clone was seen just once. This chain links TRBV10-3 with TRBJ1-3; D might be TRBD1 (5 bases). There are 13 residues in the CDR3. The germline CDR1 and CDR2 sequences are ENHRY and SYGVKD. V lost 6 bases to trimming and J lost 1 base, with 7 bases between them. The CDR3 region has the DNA TGTGCCATCAGAGACAGTTCTGGAAACACCATATATTTT. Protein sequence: CAIRDSSGNTIYF.